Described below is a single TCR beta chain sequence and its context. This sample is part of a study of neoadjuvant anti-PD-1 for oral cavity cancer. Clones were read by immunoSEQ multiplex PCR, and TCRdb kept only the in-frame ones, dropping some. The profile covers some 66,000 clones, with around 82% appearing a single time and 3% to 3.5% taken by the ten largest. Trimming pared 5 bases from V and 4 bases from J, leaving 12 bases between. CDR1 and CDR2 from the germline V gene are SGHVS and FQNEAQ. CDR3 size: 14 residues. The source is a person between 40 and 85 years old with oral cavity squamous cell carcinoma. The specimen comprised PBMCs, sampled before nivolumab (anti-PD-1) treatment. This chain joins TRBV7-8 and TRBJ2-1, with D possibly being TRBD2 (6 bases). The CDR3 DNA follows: TGTGCCAGCAGCGGGAGGCCACTTTACAATGAGCAGTTCTTC. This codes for CASSGRPLYNEQFF.